The text below deals with one T cell receptor (beta chain). Its target is unknown. Germline loops: CDR1 MNHEY, CDR2 SMNVEV (reference sequence). The CDR3 is 14 residues long. V lost 6 bases and J lost 7; bases outside the gene matches: 4. 5'RACE template switching generated TCR cDNA, adding a universal primer site and UMIs. TCRdb passed the 5' RACE reads through MiXCR, listing each CDR3 protein once. The sample lists 510,000 or so distinct CDR3 sequences; under 25% were seen once. This specimen belongs to a study of T cells after yellow fever vaccination. Findings and caveats of the study: Clonotypes found in both CD4 and CD8 compartments made up a small share. Researchers report a weaker secondary response that nonetheless peaked faster, day 5 versus 15. The presence of abundant clonotypes contaminating from the bulk population was possible in FACS-sorted repertoires.

Sequencing was performed on PBMCs, taken 15 days after the yellow fever booster vaccination. The J gene is TRBJ2-1, the V gene TRBV27; 12 nucleotides align to TRBD2. This clonotype was obtained from a man in his thirties or forties who received the YFV17D yellow fever vaccine. CDR3 loop: CASRTSGSVNEQFF. CDR3 nucleotide sequence: TGTGCCAGCAGGACTAGCGGGAGCGTAAATGAGCAGTTCTTC.